These 4 T cell receptor beta chains originate from one sample sequenced in a study of a mutant IDH1 vaccine in newly diagnosed glioma. Regarding time point: week 47, end of study. Every vaccination contained 300 ug of the mutant IDH1 20-mer peptide and was paired with topical imiquimod. These receptors lack a known antigen. Clones were sequenced by immunoSEQ multiplex PCR, and TCRdb holds only the in-frame ones, with some missing. Among roughly 34,000 clones listed, 87% were seen once. Specimen: PBMCs, collected from a glioma patient whose treatment included an IDH1 peptide vaccine. These receptors came from a woman aged 25 to 39 with glioma.

The chain links TRBV5-1 to TRBJ1-2, with D tentatively TRBD1 (5 bases). Between the trimmed V and J ends, which lost 5 bases and 4 bases, there was a span of 12 bases. Germline V CDR1 and CDR2: SGHRS, YFSETQ. This CDR3 region has 13 residues. CDR3 amino acids: CASSPGHSYGYTF. Written as DNA, the CDR3 is TGCGCCAGCAGTCCCGGACACAGCTATGGCTACACCTTC.

The gene calls are TRBV11-2 and TRBJ2-1; D tentatively reads TRBD1 or TRBD2 (6 bases each). This CDR3 is 13 amino acids long. V was cut by 8 bases and J by 10 bases, with 18 bases left in between. The germline CDR1 and CDR2 sequences are SGHAT and FQNNGV. CDR3 nucleotides: TGTGCCAGCGGGACGGGGGCCGCATTGGAGCAGTTCTTC. It yields the protein CASGTGAALEQFF.

V is TRBV5-1 and J is TRBJ2-7; a possible D gene is TRBD1 (5 bases). Trimming shortened V by 4 bases and J by 2 bases, and 19 bases separated the two germline ends. Germline V gives CDR1 SGHRS, CDR2 YFSETQ. The CDR3 length is 16 residues. CDR3: CASSLDQGMLAYEQYF. In DNA form, the CDR3 reads TGCGCCAGCAGCCTCGATCAGGGTATGTTGGCCTACGAGCAGTACTTC.

V gene TRBV27 combines with J gene TRBJ2-7; 8 positions agree with TRBD1. J was trimmed by 2 bases and V by 6 bases; bases with no gene match: 12. The germline V gene encodes CDR1 MNHEY and CDR2 SMNVEV (reference sequence). The CDR3 runs 16 residues. CDR3 bases: TGTGCCAGCAGGGGGACTCGGACAGGGACCACCTACGAGCAGTACTTC. This codes for CASRGTRTGTTYEQYF.